The 17 T cell receptor beta chains in this list originate from one sample, sequenced in a study of blood T cells in healthy people across ages. Next came a second PCR, run for about 7 to 11 cycles, which used a sample-barcoded 5' primer along with a J-beta primer mix. A single record per CDR3 protein comes from TCRdb applying MiXCR to the 5' RACE reads. Of hundreds of thousands of distinct CDR3 sequences in the sample, roughly three fifths are singletons; the top ten hold about 26%. The material sequenced was blood. The receptors were sampled from a man in his forties in good health.

The genes are TRBV24-1 and TRBJ2-7; D unclear. The assigned J gene may be wrong: the sequence end matches TRBJ2-5 better. The CDR3 runs 14 residues. CDR1 and CDR2 (germline): KGHDR, SFDVKD. CDR3 in DNA: TGTGCCACCAGTGATCAAACCCTGGGAGAGACCCAGTACTTC. The encoded protein is CATSDQTLGETQYF.

This clonotype was seen a few times. The chain joins TRBV3-1 to TRBJ2-1; D gene ambiguous. The CDR3 length is 14 residues. CDR1 LGHDT and CDR2 YNNKEL come from the germline V gene (reference sequence). V lost 5 bases to trimming and J lost 8 bases, with 16 bases between them. CDR3 sequence (DNA): TGTGCCAGCAGCGGCGCAGTCTATCCCTATGAGCAGTTCTTC. Its protein is CASSGAVYPYEQFF.

V and J are TRBV7-3 and TRBJ2-3; unclear D gene. Trimming left V 3 bases short and J 8 bases short, with 21 bases between. CDR3 length equals 16 residues. Germline values: CDR1 SGHTA, CDR2 FQGTGA. CDR3 coding DNA: TGTGCCAGCAGCTTCTTAGGCGGAGCCACGGCTTCTACGCAGTATTTT. This encodes CASSFLGGATASTQYF.

The genes are TRBV27 and TRBJ2-7; a possible D gene is TRBD1 (5 bases). V gave up 3 bases and J gave up 2 bases, with 11 bases separating them. Germline CDR1 MNHEY, CDR2 SMNVEV (reference sequence). This CDR3 contains 14 residues. The CDR3 protein is CASSFYDSTYEQYF. The CDR3, as DNA: TGTGCCAGCAGTTTCTACGACAGTACCTACGAGCAGTACTTC.

This sequence joins TRBV28 and TRBJ1-6, with TRBD1 matching over 8 bases. CDR3 length equals 15 residues. After removal of 5 bases from V and 10 bases from J, the junction contained 10 bases not matched to a gene. From germline, CDR1 is MDHEN and CDR2 SYDVKM. The CDR3 is CASSPLTGERSPLHF. As DNA, the CDR3 is TGTGCCAGCAGTCCATTGACAGGGGAAAGATCACCCCTCCACTTT.

CDR3 region: CASRPRGGYHEQYF. DNA of the CDR3: TGTGCCAGCAGACCCCGAGGGGGGTACCACGAGCAGTACTTC. The V gene is TRBV6-5, the J gene TRBJ2-7, with D perhaps matching TRBD1 or TRBD2 (6 bases each). CDR1 and CDR2 (germline): MNHEY, SVGAGI. This CDR3 contains 14 residues. V lost 6 bases and J 5 bases, leaving 17 bases between the germline ends.

The chain recombines TRBV12-3 or TRBV12-4 with TRBJ2-7, with 8 bases fitting TRBD1. J was trimmed by 2 bases and V by 7 bases; bases with no gene match: 10. CDR3 length: 15 residues. The DNA of the CDR3 is TGTGCCAGCACTATAATCACAGGGGGAGCCTACGAGCAGTACTTC. It encodes CASTIITGGAYEQYF.

The rearrangement links TRBV7-2 to TRBJ2-1, with D perhaps matching TRBD1 (6 bases). V lost 1 base and J 7 bases, leaving 11 bases between the germline ends. From germline, CDR1 is SGHTA and CDR2 FQGNSA. The CDR3 spans 14 residues. The CDR3 DNA follows: TGTGCCAGCAGCTTAGGAGGCAGGGGTAATGAGCAGTTCTTC. It yields the protein CASSLGGRGNEQFF.

The gene calls are TRBV27 and TRBJ2-1; D remains ambiguous. From germline, CDR1 is MNHEY and CDR2 SMNVEV (reference sequence). The CDR3 contains 13 residues. Trimming took off 3 bases at V and 8 bases at J, with 11 bases between the two ends. CDR3 coding DNA: TGTGCCAGCAGTTTCGACAAGAGCCATGAGCAGTTCTTC. Translating it yields CASSFDKSHEQFF.

Comments on this clonotype: A much larger clone is a single base away; this may be a read error. The V gene is TRBV4-2, the J gene TRBJ2-1; D remains ambiguous. CDR3 length: 12 amino acids. In germline, CDR1 is LGHNA, CDR2 YNFKEQ. V was pared by 1 base and J by 10 bases, with 8 bases between. CDR3: CASSQGLYEQFF. CDR3 nucleotides: TGTGCCAGCAGCCAAGGGCTCTACGAGCAGTTCTTC.

The chain combines TRBV28 with TRBJ2-5, with 8 bases that match TRBD1. The germline V gene encodes CDR1 MDHEN and CDR2 SYDVKM. Germline trimming cut 3 bases from V and 5 bases from J; bases unmatched to any gene: 8. The CDR3 consists of 15 residues. CDR3 residues: CASSLPQGATETQYF. In DNA form, the CDR3 reads TGTGCCAGCAGTTTGCCGCAGGGGGCGACGGAGACCCAGTACTTC.

This clonotype has only a few counts. This chain connects TRBV9 to TRBJ1-2; no firm D call. In germline, CDR1 is SGDLS, CDR2 YYNGEE. V was cut by 3 bases and J by 7 bases, with 19 bases left in between. The CDR3 has 15 residues. The CDR3 region has the DNA TGTGCCAGCAGCGCAGGTATACAAGAGCGGGGTGGCTACACCTTC. This codes for CASSAGIQERGGYTF.

The chain carries TRBV6-2 or TRBV6-3 and TRBJ2-3; D possibly corresponds to TRBD2 (7 bases). CDR1 and CDR2 from the germline V gene are MNHEY and SVGEGT. Trimming shortened V by 7 bases and J by 1 base, and 18 bases separated the two germline ends. The CDR3 has 16 amino acids. The CDR3 coding sequence is TGTGCCAGCATCGCTCCCGGGGGGCCAGGCACAGATACGCAGTATTTT. Encoded protein: CASIAPGGPGTDTQYF.

The gene calls are TRBV29-1 and TRBJ2-7, with D possibly being TRBD2 (6 bases). The V and J ends lost 4 bases and 2 bases respectively, with 12 bases between them. There are 13 residues in the CDR3. The germline V gene has CDR1 SQVTM and CDR2 ANQGSEA. The CDR3 region is CSVGAGTTYEQYF. CDR3 bases: TGCAGCGTTGGTGCGGGGACCACCTACGAGCAGTACTTC.

This clonotype was seen only a few times. V gene TRBV7-9 combines with J gene TRBJ2-7; D unresolved. The V end was cut by 2 bases, the J end by 2 bases, with 7 bases between. Germline CDR1 reads SEHNR; CDR2 reads FQNEAQ (reference sequence). The CDR3 totals 13 residues. Here the CDR3 reads CASSLLAAYEQYF. Written as DNA, the CDR3 is TGTGCCAGCAGCTTATTGGCGGCCTACGAGCAGTACTTC.

The chain's CDR3 is CARGQTGNYGYTF. Here the CDR3 DNA reads TGTGCCAGGGGGCAGACAGGGAACTATGGCTACACCTTC. The rearrangement uses TRBV2 and TRBJ1-2, with TRBD1 matching over 7 bases. Germline lookup yields CDR1 SNHLY and CDR2 FYNNEI. After removal of 9 bases from V and 2 bases from J, the junction contained 6 bases not matched to a gene. This CDR3 spans 13 amino acids.

The chain links TRBV20-1 to TRBJ1-4; a possible D gene is TRBD1 (5 bases). Per the germline V gene, CDR1 is DFQATT and CDR2 is SNEGSKA (reference sequence). Deletions cut 4 bases from V and 3 bases from J, with 9 bases between. This CDR3 has 13 amino acids. The CDR3 protein is CSATDRSNEKLFF. In DNA, the CDR3 is TGCAGTGCTACTGACAGATCTAATGAAAAACTGTTTTTT.